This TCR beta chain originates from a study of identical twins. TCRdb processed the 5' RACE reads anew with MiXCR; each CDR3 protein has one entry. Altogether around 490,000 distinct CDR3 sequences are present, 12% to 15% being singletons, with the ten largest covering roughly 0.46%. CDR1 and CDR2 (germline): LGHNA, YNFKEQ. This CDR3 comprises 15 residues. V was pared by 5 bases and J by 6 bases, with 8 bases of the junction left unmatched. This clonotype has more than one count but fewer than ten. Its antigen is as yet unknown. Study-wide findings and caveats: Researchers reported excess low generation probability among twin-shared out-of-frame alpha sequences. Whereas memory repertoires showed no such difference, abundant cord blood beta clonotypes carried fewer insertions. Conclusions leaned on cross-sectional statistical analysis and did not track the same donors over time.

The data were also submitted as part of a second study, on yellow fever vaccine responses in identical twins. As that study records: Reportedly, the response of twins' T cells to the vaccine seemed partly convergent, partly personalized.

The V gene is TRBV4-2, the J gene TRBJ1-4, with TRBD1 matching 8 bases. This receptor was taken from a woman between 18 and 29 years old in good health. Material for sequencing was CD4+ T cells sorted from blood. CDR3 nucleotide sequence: TGTGCCAGCAGCAGAAAACAGGGGGAAGATGAAAAACTGTTTTTT. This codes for CASSRKQGEDEKLFF.